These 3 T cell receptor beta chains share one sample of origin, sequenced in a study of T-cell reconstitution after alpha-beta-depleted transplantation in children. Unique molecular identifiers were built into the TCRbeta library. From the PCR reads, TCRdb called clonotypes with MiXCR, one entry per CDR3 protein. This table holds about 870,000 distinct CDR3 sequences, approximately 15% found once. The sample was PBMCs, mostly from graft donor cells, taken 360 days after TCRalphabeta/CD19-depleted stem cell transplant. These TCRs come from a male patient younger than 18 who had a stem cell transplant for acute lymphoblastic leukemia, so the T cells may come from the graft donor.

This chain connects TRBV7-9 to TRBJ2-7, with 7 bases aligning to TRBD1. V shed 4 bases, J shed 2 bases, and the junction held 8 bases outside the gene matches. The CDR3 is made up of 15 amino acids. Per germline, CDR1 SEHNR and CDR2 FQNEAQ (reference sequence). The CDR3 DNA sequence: TGTGCCAGCAGCTCCTGGACAGGCCGCCCCTACGAGCAGTACTTC. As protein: CASSSWTGRPYEQYF. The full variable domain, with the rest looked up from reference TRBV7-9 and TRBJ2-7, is DTGVSQNPRHKITKRGQNVTFRCDPISEHNRLYWYRQTLGQGPEFLTYFQNEAQLEKSRLLSDRFSAERPKGSFSTLEIQRTEQGDSAMYLCASSSWTGRPYEQYFGPGTRLTVT.

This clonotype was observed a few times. This chain's CDR3 is CASSLGKSGRAGIETQYF. The CDR3 bases are TGTGCCAGCAGCTTAGGGAAAAGCGGGAGGGCCGGAATAGAGACCCAGTACTTC. This rearrangement joins TRBV11-1 to TRBJ2-5, with 10 bases identical to TRBD2. Germline trimming cut 1 base from V and 4 bases from J; bases unmatched to any gene: 12. This CDR3 is 18 amino acids long. CDR1 is SGHAT and CDR2 is FQDESV in the germline V gene (reference sequence).

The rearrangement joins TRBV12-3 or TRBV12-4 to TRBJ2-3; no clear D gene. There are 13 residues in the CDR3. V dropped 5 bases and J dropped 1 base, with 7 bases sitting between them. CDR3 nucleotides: TGTGCCAGCAGTCCTTTCGGCACAGATACGCAGTATTTT. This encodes CASSPFGTDTQYF.